This T cell receptor beta chain was recorded in a study of CD8 T cells in ankylosing spondylitis. Unmatched junction bases numbered 5, after V lost 1 base and J lost 4 bases. This CDR3 is 14 amino acids long. CDR1 is DFQATT, CDR2 SNEGSKA, per germline (reference sequence). The study's findings and limits: A TCR beta motif made of eight highly homologous variants seemed typical of ankylosing spondylitis blood.

TCRdb re-derived calls from the 5' RACE reads in MiXCR, one entry per CDR3 protein. This sample has around 130,000 distinct CDR3 sequences; 7% to 10% occur once, and the top ten carry more than 3%. Comment on this clonotype: Its antigen remains unidentified.

The genes are TRBV20-1 and TRBJ2-7, with 9 bases lining up with TRBD1. This clonotype was obtained from a male donor with ankylosing spondylitis or in good health (not recorded which). The sample comprised blood, either unsorted or a sorted T cell fraction (not recorded which). This CDR3 is CSARVMDRGYEQYF. The CDR3 coding sequence is TGCAGTGCTAGAGTTATGGACAGGGGTTACGAGCAGTACTTC.